This T cell receptor (beta chain) came from a study of blood T cells in healthy people across ages. Combining a sample-barcoded 5' primer with a J-beta primer mix, a second PCR ran for roughly 7 to 12 cycles. From the 5' RACE reads, TCRdb called clonotypes with MiXCR, one entry per CDR3 protein. The sample contains about 780,000 distinct CDR3 sequences, around 45% of which appear only once. Germline V gene lookup returns CDR1 SGHTA and CDR2 FQGNSA. The CDR3 loop spans 14 amino acids. A note on this clonotype: Relative to the germline gene, one junction end is altered; a read error may explain this.

The specimen was blood. The clonotype was recovered from a man of 80 years or more in good health. The gene calls are TRBV7-2 and TRBJ2-1, with D perhaps TRBD2 (5 bases). CDR3 bases: TGTGCCGGCAGCCCCATTTTAGCGCAGAATGAGCAGTTCTTC. Amino acid sequence: CAGSPILAQNEQFF.